A single sample gave rise to the 5 T cell receptor beta chains below, sequenced in a study of CD8+ T cells in alopecia areata. As to treatment: oral pan-JAK inhibitor, 5-10 mg twice daily. Isolated RNA was reverse transcribed into cDNA used as the sequencing template. The assay was immunoSEQ multiplex PCR, and TCRdb's table has in-frame clones only and misses some. The sample lists about 200,000 clones, 60% occurring once. This specimen consisted of CD4+ T cells sorted from blood, obtained at week 4, from a patient treated with tofacitinib. The receptors here all came from a human donor with alopecia areata.

This clone was counted a few times. For the CDR3, the DNA is TGCAGCTCTGAGCACTTAGAGACCCAGTACTTC. It is translated as CSSEHLETQYF. The chain is built from TRBV29-1 and TRBJ2-5; D uncertain. Germline loops: CDR1 SQVTM, CDR2 ANQGSEA. This CDR3 region has 11 residues. Trimming shortened V by 8 bases and J by 4 bases, and 11 bases separated the two germline ends.

The V gene is TRBV9, the J gene TRBJ1-6; D not resolved. The germline V and J ends were trimmed by 0 bases and 10 bases, with 14 bases remaining between them. The CDR3 runs to 15 residues. The germline CDR1 and CDR2 sequences are SGDLS and YYNGEE. The CDR3 reads CASSVEGGIGSPLHF. The DNA for the CDR3 is TGTGCCAGCAGCGTAGAGGGAGGGATAGGGTCACCCCTCCACTTT.

This clone has just a few counts. Written as DNA, the CDR3 is TGTGCCAGCAGCCGGGGCTCTGGAAACACCATATATTTT. It translates to CASSRGSGNTIYF. The chain joins TRBV6-5 to TRBJ1-3; the D is unclear. The CDR3 extends over 13 amino acids. Trimming shortened V by 6 bases and J by 0 bases, and 6 bases separated the two germline ends. Germline-derived CDR1 and CDR2 are MNHEY and SVGAGI.

This clone was recorded only once. This chain connects TRBV2 to TRBJ2-3; D is uncertain. Trimming took off 1 base at V and 3 bases at J, with 8 bases between the two ends. The germline gives CDR1 SNHLY, CDR2 FYNNEI. This CDR3 comprises 14 residues. The CDR3 bases are TGTGCCAGCAGTGAAGTTCACGGGACAGATACGCAGTATTTT. Amino acid sequence: CASSEVHGTDTQYF.

This chain joins TRBV23-1 and TRBJ1-5, with 9 nucleotides matching TRBD1. TRBV23-1 is flagged as an ORF with uncertain function. The CDR3 is 17 amino acids. Trimming removed 3 bases from V and 3 bases from J; junction bases left unmatched: 9. The CDR3, as DNA: TGCGCCAGCAGTCATCGGGACAGGGCCCTTCCCAATCAGCCCCAGCATTTT. Translation gives CASSHRDRALPNQPQHF.